The clone carrying this T cell receptor beta chain has just one count. Its specificity is unknown. This sample was included in a study of T cell responses to AZD1222 COVID-19 vaccine. Study-wide results and limits: Most donors were white British, females outnumbered males, and clonal diversity was possibly underestimated. Spike as a whole was targeted by vaccine-associated CD4 TCRs, dominant at 160-218 and 743-854.

Germline V gene data show CDR1 as MDHEN and CDR2 as SYDVKM. V shed 7 bases and J shed 9 bases, with 19 bases lying between them. The CDR3 loop spans 14 amino acids. Method: immunoSEQ multiplex PCR; TCRdb's copy keeps in-frame clones and lacks some. In the table there are about 140,000 clones, about 91% of which are singletons. Second-dose timings of about 4 or about 12 weeks were pooled. The genes are TRBV28 and TRBJ1-5; D ambiguous. The specimen comprised peripheral blood, sampled 28 days after the second AZD1222 dose. This receptor was obtained from an adult who received the AZD1222 COVID-19 vaccine. The CDR3 region is CASNSNYLSRPQHF. CDR3 sequence (DNA): TGTGCCAGCAATTCTAACTACCTATCCCGGCCCCAGCATTTT.